The 28 T cell receptor beta chains below all came from one sample that was sequenced in a study of post-analysis software for immune sequencing data. Overall study results and limits: Five TRBV segments, TRBV5-6, TRBV5-1 and TRBV20-1 among them, were found more frequent in patients than controls.

Each TCR beta cDNA library carried unique molecular identifiers. TCRdb re-derived calls from the PCR reads in MiXCR, one entry per CDR3 protein. The sample includes hundreds of thousands of distinct CDR3 sequences, roughly 27% seen only once; the top ten take approximately 0.6%. These receptors lack a known antigen. The sample comprised blood. The receptor set was obtained from a girl aged 10-17 years with multiple sclerosis.

This clonotype showed up many times. The CDR3 spells CASTKTGQRSPLHF. DNA of the CDR3: TGTGCCAGCACCAAGACAGGGCAGCGATCACCCCTCCACTTT. V gene TRBV12-3 or TRBV12-4 combines with J gene TRBJ1-6; 7 bases align to TRBD1. The CDR3 is 14 amino acids. The V segment lost 7 bases and the J segment 10 bases; nucleotides outside the gene matches: 10.

This clonotype was counted a few times. The genes are TRBV27 and TRBJ2-7, with 12 bases identical to TRBD2. Germline V lookup: CDR1 MNHEY, CDR2 SMNVEV (reference sequence). Unmatched junction bases numbered 8, after V lost 6 bases and J lost 2 bases. This CDR3 region has 16 residues. The CDR3 bases are TGTGCCAGCAGCGACGGGACTAGCGGGTTTCCCTACGAGCAGTACTTC. Protein product: CASSDGTSGFPYEQYF.

This chain joins TRBV27 and TRBJ2-3; no firm D call. V dropped 7 bases and J dropped 2 bases, with 7 bases sitting between them. In germline, CDR1 is MNHEY, CDR2 SMNVEV (reference sequence). This CDR3 comprises 12 residues. The CDR3 loop is CASTFLTDTQYF. CDR3 coding DNA: TGTGCCAGCACCTTCCTCACAGATACGCAGTATTTT.

V gene TRBV5-1 combines with J gene TRBJ2-1, with a weak D call TRBD1 (6 bases). CDR3 size: 14 residues. Germline V lookup: CDR1 SGHRS, CDR2 YFSETQ. Trimming shortened V by 5 bases and J by 8 bases, and 17 bases separated the two germline ends. The CDR3 here is CASRPGQRLDEQFF. The CDR3 DNA follows: TGCGCCAGCAGACCCGGACAGCGCTTGGATGAGCAGTTCTTC. Drawing the rest from reference TRBV5-1 and TRBJ2-1, the complete variable domain is KAGVTQTPRYLIKTRGQQVTLSCSPISGHRSVSWYQQTPGQGLQFLFEYFSETQRNKGNFPGRFSGRQFSNSRSEMNVSTLELGDSALYLCASRPGQRLDEQFFGPGTRLTVL.

J is TRBJ2-1 and V is TRBV27; D could derive from TRBD1 or TRBD2 (5 bases each). The CDR3 length is 14 residues. The germline V and J ends were trimmed by 11 bases and 6 bases, with 20 bases remaining between them. Germline CDR1 MNHEY, CDR2 SMNVEV (reference sequence). This CDR3 reads CAGMYSWGFNEQFF. In nucleotides, the CDR3 is TGTGCCGGCATGTACAGCTGGGGGTTCAATGAGCAGTTCTTC.

The chain joins TRBV3-1 to TRBJ2-7; 9 bases fit TRBD1. From germline, CDR1 is LGHDT and CDR2 YNNKEL (reference sequence). The CDR3 sequence is 15 residues long. The junction had 5 bases not matched to a gene; V was cut back by 4 bases and J by 1 base. CDR3 loop: CASSPTGGWSYEQYF. The CDR3 DNA follows: TGTGCCAGCAGCCCTACAGGGGGCTGGTCCTACGAGCAGTACTTC.

This clonotype was seen a handful of times. This chain links TRBV20-1 with TRBJ1-2, with 7 positions matching TRBD1. The CDR3 is 13 amino acids. CDR1 is DFQATT, CDR2 SNEGSKA, per germline (reference sequence). The V and J ends lost 2 bases and 4 bases, in that order; junction bases with no gene match: 4. Here the CDR3 DNA reads TGCAGTGCTAGACAGAGGGGGCTCTATGGCTACACCTTC. This sequence encodes CSARQRGLYGYTF.

This clonotype was detected ten times or more. The rearrangement links TRBV20-1 to TRBJ2-1; D is possibly TRBD2 (7 bases). Germline V gene lookup returns CDR1 DFQATT and CDR2 SNEGSKA (reference sequence). The V and J ends lost 1 base and 1 base respectively, with 14 bases between them. This CDR3 spans 16 amino acids. The CDR3, as DNA: TGCAGTGCTAGAGGGGGGGGGCGGGGTTCCTACAATGAGCAGTTCTTC. This sequence encodes CSARGGGRGSYNEQFF.

The gene calls are TRBV29-1 and TRBJ1-1; tentative D call: TRBD1 (5 bases). The V gene lost 4 bases and the J gene lost 5 bases, with 14 bases spanning the gap. Germline CDR1 reads SQVTM; CDR2 reads ANQGSEA. The CDR3 runs 13 residues. CDR3: CSVAGGSATEAFF. CDR3 in DNA: TGCAGCGTTGCCGGGGGTTCTGCGACTGAAGCTTTCTTT.

This clonotype was found a few times. The genes are TRBV7-2 and TRBJ2-1, with 8 bases that match TRBD2. V was clipped by 4 bases and J by 0 bases; unmatched bases: 8. The CDR3 extends over 17 amino acids. Germline CDR1 SGHTA, CDR2 FQGNSA. The CDR3 DNA is TGTGCCAGCAGCTCGCCACTAGCGGCTGGCTCCTACAATGAGCAGTTCTTC. It encodes CASSSPLAAGSYNEQFF.

The CDR3 spells CSAYRSQLTGPGYGYTF. As DNA, the CDR3 is TGCAGCGCCTATAGGAGCCAGTTGACAGGGCCGGGGTATGGCTACACCTTC. The V gene is TRBV29-1, the J gene TRBJ1-2; 7 bases match TRBD1. CDR1 and CDR2 (germline): SQVTM, ANQGSEA. The CDR3 length is 17 residues. The trim removed 7 bases at V and 5 bases at J, leaving 22 bases unmatched.

V gene TRBV5-6 combines with J gene TRBJ1-3; D not resolved. The CDR3 is 14 residues long. Between the trimmed V and J ends, which lost 3 bases and 0 bases, there was a span of 7 bases. Germline V lookup: CDR1 SGHDT, CDR2 YYEEEE. The CDR3 loop is CASSSQDSGNTIYF. For the CDR3, the DNA is TGTGCCAGCAGCTCCCAGGACTCTGGAAACACCATATATTTT.

This clonotype was found a few times. This rearrangement joins TRBV7-9 to TRBJ1-2; D is uncertain. Trimming cost V 5 bases and J 0 bases, with 13 bases left between them. Germline CDR1 SEHNR, CDR2 FQNEAQ (reference sequence). The CDR3 has 15 amino acids. The CDR3 DNA is TGTGCCAGCAGCCCTCGCCCGACGGCTAACTATGGCTACACCTTC. It specifies CASSPRPTANYGYTF. The full variable domain, in which reference TRBV7-9 and TRBJ1-2 provide the parts outside the CDR3, is DTGVSQNPRHKITKRGQNVTFRCDPISEHNRLYWYRQTLGQGPEFLTYFQNEAQLEKSRLLSDRFSAERPKGSFSTLEIQRTEQGDSAMYLCASSPRPTANYGYTFGSGTRLTVV.

The chain is built from TRBV3-1 and TRBJ2-7; 11 positions match TRBD2. Germline assignment: CDR1 LGHDT and CDR2 YNNKEL (reference sequence). This CDR3 spans 16 amino acids. Unmatched junction bases numbered 8, after V lost 4 bases and J lost 3 bases. CDR3 DNA: TGTGCCAGCAGCCCGACTCGAGGGACTAGCGGCTACGAGCAGTACTTC. Amino acid sequence: CASSPTRGTSGYEQYF.

The sample holds a few counts of this clonotype. One base away lies a much larger clone, so this may be a sequencing read error. The chain carries TRBV7-9 and TRBJ2-1, with 13 bases matching TRBD2. The germline gives CDR1 SEHNR, CDR2 FQNEAQ (reference sequence). The CDR3 is 16 residues long. V trimming: 5 bases; J trimming: 2 bases; junction bases outside the gene matches: 3. The CDR3 DNA reads as TGTGCCAGCAGCCCCGGGACTAGCGGGGCCTACAATGAGCAGTTCTTC. This gives the protein CASSPGTSGAYNEQFF.

Comment on this clonotype: Just one base apart from a much larger clone, this may be a read error. The rearrangement uses TRBV3-1 and TRBJ2-5; 9 bases fit TRBD2. In germline, CDR1 is LGHDT, CDR2 YNNKEL (reference sequence). CDR3 length: 15 residues. The CDR3 region has the DNA TGTGCCAGAAGCCAAGAGTGGCTAGCGGGAAAGACCCAGTACTTC. Protein: CARSQEWLAGKTQYF.

This clonotype showed up just a few times. The V call is TRBV3-1, the J call TRBJ2-1; TRBD1 matches at 8 bases. This CDR3 is built from 15 residues. The J segment lost 7 bases and the V segment lost 0 bases, leaving 5 bases of the junction unmatched. CDR1 and CDR2 from the germline V gene are LGHDT and YNNKEL (reference sequence). In nucleotides, the CDR3 is TGTGCCAGCAGCCAAGACAGGGGGCAGTGGAATGAGCAGTTCTTC. Translation gives CASSQDRGQWNEQFF.

This clonotype was observed a few times. The chain joins TRBV20-1 to TRBJ1-2; TRBD1 is a possible D gene (6 bases). Trimming removed 2 bases from V and 5 bases from J, with 9 bases in between. This CDR3 is 12 amino acids long. Germline CDR1 is DFQATT and CDR2 is SNEGSKA (reference sequence). The CDR3 DNA reads as TGCAGTGCTAGACCTACAGGGTATGGCTACACCTTC. As protein: CSARPTGYGYTF.

This clonotype was counted a few times. The genes are TRBV10-3 and TRBJ2-3; 8 bases fit TRBD1. The ends lost 5 bases at V and 3 bases at J; junction bases unmatched: 10. The CDR3 spans 16 residues. Germline-derived CDR1 and CDR2 are ENHRY and SYGVKD. CDR3 bases: TGTGCCATCAGTCCCCGGGGCGACAGGGGTACAGATACGCAGTATTTT. It yields the protein CAISPRGDRGTDTQYF.

This chain joins TRBV5-1 and TRBJ1-1; TRBD1 matches at 7 bases. V trimming: 0 bases; J trimming: 5 bases; junction bases outside the gene matches: 7. Germline V gives CDR1 SGHRS, CDR2 YFSETQ. This CDR3 is built from 15 residues. In nucleotides, the CDR3 is TGCGCCAGCAGCTTGGCCATCAGGGGGAAGACTGAAGCTTTCTTT. Its translation is CASSLAIRGKTEAFF.

The chain carries TRBV12-3 or TRBV12-4 and TRBJ1-5; TRBD1 is a possible D gene (6 bases). The CDR3 length is 14 residues. V gave up 3 bases and J gave up 4 bases, with 10 bases separating them. The CDR3 bases are TGTGCCAGCAGTTTTACAGGGAAAAATCAGCCCCAGCATTTT. It translates to CASSFTGKNQPQHF.

There are a few counts of this clonotype. This sequence joins TRBV7-2 and TRBJ2-7; D unresolved. The V gene lost 4 bases and the J gene lost 4 bases, with 5 bases spanning the gap. The CDR3 runs 11 residues. Germline loops: CDR1 SGHTA, CDR2 FQGNSA. This CDR3 is CASSYKYEQYF. Here the CDR3 DNA reads TGTGCCAGCAGCTACAAGTACGAGCAGTACTTC. The whole variable domain, remainder taken from reference TRBV7-2 and TRBJ2-7, is GAGVSQSPSNKVTEKGKDVELRCDPISGHTALYWYRQSLGQGLEFLIYFQGNSAPDKSGLPSDRFSAERTGGSVSTLTIQRTQQEDSAVYLCASSYKYEQYFGPGTRLTVT.

This chain joins TRBV3-1 and TRBJ2-7; possible D gene TRBD1, 6 bases. The V gene lost 4 bases and the J gene lost 7 bases, with 20 bases spanning the gap. CDR1 and CDR2 from the germline V gene are LGHDT and YNNKEL (reference sequence). This CDR3 is 15 amino acids long. CDR3: CASSPFQTGLGEQYF. In DNA, the CDR3 is TGTGCCAGCAGCCCTTTTCAGACAGGATTGGGGGAGCAGTACTTC.

Comment on this clonotype: One base away lies a much larger clone, so this may be a sequencing read error. The rearrangement uses TRBV10-3 and TRBJ2-7; possible D gene TRBD1, 6 bases. The CDR3 extends over 12 amino acids. Deletions cut 6 bases from V and 1 base from J, with 7 bases between. Germline V gene sequence: CDR1 ENHRY, CDR2 SYGVKD. The CDR3 DNA follows: TGTGCCATCAGGGGGGCGTCCTACGAGCAGTACTTC. Encoded protein: CAIRGASYEQYF.

This clonotype was observed a handful of times. The J gene is TRBJ2-7, the V gene TRBV20-1, with TRBD1 identical over 10 bases. This CDR3 has 16 residues. Losses at the gene ends were 0 bases for V and 3 bases for J; bases not matched to a gene: 8. CDR1 and CDR2 (germline): DFQATT, SNEGSKA (reference sequence). CDR3 nucleotide sequence: TGCAGTGCTAGAGAGCCGTCGGACAGGGGGGACTACGAGCAGTACTTC. This codes for CSAREPSDRGDYEQYF.

This clonotype was recorded a few times. This rearrangement joins TRBV7-6 to TRBJ2-7, with D tentatively TRBD1 or TRBD2 (5 bases each). V was shortened by 5 bases and J by 0 bases, with 11 bases between the two germline ends. The germline V gene has CDR1 SGHVS and CDR2 FNYEAQ. This CDR3 has 14 amino acids. The CDR3 region has the DNA TGTGCCAGCAGCCCGCAAGGGACCTCCTACGAGCAGTACTTC. This gives the protein CASSPQGTSYEQYF.

This clonotype was observed a handful of times. V usage is TRBV29-1 and J usage is TRBJ1-1; D unclear. Germline assignment: CDR1 SQVTM and CDR2 ANQGSEA. The CDR3 totals 11 residues. V shed 4 bases and J shed 1 base, with 4 bases lying between them. The CDR3: CSVVTNTEAFF. The CDR3 nucleotides are TGCAGCGTTGTAACGAACACTGAAGCTTTCTTT.

This clonotype has just a few counts. The chain has TRBV11-2 and TRBJ2-3; D is possibly TRBD1 (5 bases). This CDR3 contains 15 residues. Germline V lookup: CDR1 SGHAT, CDR2 FQNNGV. Trimming cost V 4 bases and J 6 bases, with 17 bases left between them. CDR3 nucleotide sequence: TGTGCCAGCAGCTCCCTTAGGGGTGAGAAGGATACGCAGTATTTT. As protein: CASSSLRGEKDTQYF.